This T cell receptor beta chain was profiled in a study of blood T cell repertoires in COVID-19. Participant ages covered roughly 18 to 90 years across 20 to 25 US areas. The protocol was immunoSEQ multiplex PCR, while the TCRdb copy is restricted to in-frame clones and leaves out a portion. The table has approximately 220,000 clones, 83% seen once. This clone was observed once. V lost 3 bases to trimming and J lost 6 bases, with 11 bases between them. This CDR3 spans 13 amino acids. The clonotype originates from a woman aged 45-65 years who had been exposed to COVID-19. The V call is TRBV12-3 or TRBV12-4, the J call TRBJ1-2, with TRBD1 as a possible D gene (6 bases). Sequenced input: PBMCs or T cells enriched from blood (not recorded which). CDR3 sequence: CASSFGQGNGYTF. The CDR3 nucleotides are TGTGCCAGCAGTTTTGGGCAGGGGAATGGCTACACCTTC.